Presented here are 25 T cell receptor beta chains from one specimen sequenced in a study of cytomegalovirus exposure and HLA in healthy donors. PCR amplification relied on 60 Vbeta primers (plus 13 Jbeta primers). Data came from immunoSEQ multiplex PCR; TCRdb stores just in-frame clones and leaves some out. Here the sample spans more than 85,000 clones, around 80% being singletons. The sample taken for sequencing was PBMCs. The receptor source for this set is a man aged 30 to 39 in good health and CMV-seropositive.

For this clone: One end of the junction is discordant with germline, which a read error may explain. This chain joins TRBV2 and TRBJ1-5; 9 bases align to TRBD1. The germline CDR1 and CDR2 sequences are SNHLY and FYNNEI. There are 14 residues in the CDR3. In DNA, the CDR3 is TGTGCCAGCAGGGAAGGACAGGGGTATCAGCCCCAGCATTTT. Amino acids: CASREGQGYQPQHF.

The V and J genes are TRBV2 and TRBJ2-1; TRBD2 matches at 8 bases. This CDR3 has 17 residues. V trimming: 5 bases; J trimming: 8 bases; junction bases outside the gene matches: 17. Looked up from germline, CDR1 is SNHLY and CDR2 is FYNNEI. CDR3 region: CASSPLPGTSPSDEQFF. The CDR3 bases are TGTGCCAGCAGTCCGCTTCCCGGGACTAGTCCCTCCGATGAGCAGTTCTTC.

V gene TRBV5-1 combines with J gene TRBJ2-1, with a tentative D call TRBD2 (5 bases). The germline gives CDR1 SGHRS, CDR2 YFSETQ. The CDR3 extends over 13 amino acids. V was cut by 4 bases and J by 8 bases, with 13 bases left in between. The DNA for the CDR3 is TGCGCCAGCAGCCCGGGATCCTCGGATGAGCAGTTCTTC. Translated: CASSPGSSDEQFF. Supplemented by reference TRBV5-1 and TRBJ2-1, the full variable domain reads KAGVTQTPRYLIKTRGQQVTLSCSPISGHRSVSWYQQTPGQGLQFLFEYFSETQRNKGNFPGRFSGRQFSNSRSEMNVSTLELGDSALYLCASSPGSSDEQFFGPGTRLTVL.

V usage is TRBV5-1 and J usage is TRBJ2-7, with no clear D. V dropped 0 bases and J dropped 4 bases, with 8 bases sitting between them. This CDR3 region has 13 residues. Germline CDR1 SGHRS, CDR2 YFSETQ. The CDR3 region is CASSLAQYYEQYF. In nucleotides, the CDR3 is TGCGCCAGCAGCTTGGCGCAGTATTACGAGCAGTACTTC.

The J gene is TRBJ2-5, the V gene TRBV18, with D perhaps matching TRBD2 (6 bases). The closer fit of TRBJ2-7 to the DNA end suggests the J call may be wrong. The V gene's germline CDR1 is KGHSH and CDR2 LQKENI. The CDR3 extends over 12 amino acids. The CDR3 nucleotides are TGTGCCAGCTCACCTGGGAGGATCGAGCAGTACTTC. Amino acids: CASSPGRIEQYF.

The J gene is TRBJ2-5, the V gene TRBV7-3, with 10 bases lining up with TRBD1. The CDR3 is made up of 14 amino acids. CDR1 is SGHTA and CDR2 is FQGTGA in the germline V gene. J lost 3 bases, V lost 5 bases, and 3 bases had no gene match. The CDR3 nucleotides are TGTGCCAGCAGCAAGGACAGGGGGGAAGAGACCCAGTACTTC. Translating gives CASSKDRGEETQYF.

The chain employs TRBV5-1 and TRBJ1-1, with D unresolved. Trimming took 7 bases from V and 1 from J, leaving 11 bases between them. The CDR3 length is 13 residues. CDR1 is SGHRS, CDR2 YFSETQ, per germline. CDR3 in amino acids: CASARESNTEAFF. For the CDR3, the DNA is TGCGCCAGCGCCCGGGAATCGAACACTGAAGCTTTCTTT.

The V and J genes are TRBV7-6 and TRBJ2-1, with D perhaps matching TRBD2 (7 bases). Germline lookup yields CDR1 SGHVS and CDR2 FNYEAQ. This CDR3 region has 14 residues. Trimming pared 3 bases from V and 3 bases from J, leaving 9 bases between. The CDR3 region has the DNA TGTGCCAGCAGCTTCGGGGGGCGCTACAATGAGCAGTTCTTC. Translated, it gives CASSFGGRYNEQFF. Based on the CDR3 plus reference TRBV7-6 and TRBJ2-1, the full variable domain is GAGVSQSPRYKVTKRGQDVALRCDPISGHVSLYWYRQALGQGPEFLTYFNYEAQQDKSGLPNDRFSAERPEGSISTLTIQRTEQRDSAMYRCASSFGGRYNEQFFGPGTRLTVL.

The chain combines TRBV9 with TRBJ1-1; D not resolved. The CDR3 totals 13 residues. With 0 bases removed from V and 7 bases from J, the gap between germline ends came to 10 bases. The germline V gene has CDR1 SGDLS and CDR2 YYNGEE. This chain's CDR3 is CASSVASGGEAFF. In nucleotides, the CDR3 is TGTGCCAGCAGCGTAGCGTCCGGAGGTGAAGCTTTCTTT.

The chain couples TRBV6-5 to TRBJ2-5; D is perhaps TRBD2 (5 bases). Germline V CDR1 and CDR2: MNHEY, SVGAGI. The V end lost 6 bases, the J end lost 0 bases, and 11 bases lay between the germline ends. The CDR3 is made up of 14 amino acids. The CDR3 DNA reads as TGTGCCAGCAGCCGGGGAGAGTACCAAGAGACCCAGTACTTC. Its protein is CASSRGEYQETQYF.

The chain carries TRBV30 and TRBJ1-2; weak D call: TRBD1 (5 bases). V was cut by 1 base and J by 13 bases, with 16 bases left in between. Germline V lookup: CDR1 GTSNPN, CDR2 SVGIG (reference sequence). The CDR3 runs to 12 residues. Written as DNA, the CDR3 is TGTGCCTGGAGTGCCTCCCGCGCCCAGGGCACCTTC. Translated, it gives CAWSASRAQGTF.

This sequence joins TRBV4-3 and TRBJ2-7; the match to TRBD2 covers 11 bases. This CDR3 is 17 amino acids long. CDR1 and CDR2 (germline): LGHNA, YSLEER. V was pared by 3 bases and J by 0 bases, with 7 bases of the junction left unmatched. The CDR3 protein is CASSQALAGVPSYEQYF. CDR3 coding DNA: TGCGCCAGCAGCCAGGCACTAGCGGGAGTTCCCTCCTACGAGCAGTACTTC.

The chain links TRBV30 to TRBJ2-2; TRBD2 agrees at 7 bases. The CDR3 consists of 15 residues. Trimming took 4 bases from V and 8 from J; bases not matched to a gene: 13. Germline V CDR1 and CDR2: GTSNPN, SVGIG (reference sequence). In DNA, the CDR3 is TGTGCCTGGAAGACGCAGGGAGGGCGGGGTGGGGAGCTGTTTTTT. Its protein is CAWKTQGGRGGELFF.

This rearrangement joins TRBV6-1 to TRBJ2-7, with 8 bases that match TRBD1. The CDR3 loop spans 15 amino acids. V lost 6 bases and J lost 3; bases outside the gene matches: 10. Germline lookup yields CDR1 MNHNS and CDR2 SASEGT. CDR3: CASSPPGDRFYEQYF. The CDR3 DNA reads TGTGCCAGCAGCCCCCCTGGGGACAGGTTCTACGAGCAGTACTTC.

This clone came up a few times. This chain connects TRBV11-2 to TRBJ2-7; 7 bases are shared with TRBD2. This CDR3 has 15 amino acids. CDR1 SGHAT and CDR2 FQNNGV come from the germline V gene. The V segment lost 6 bases and the J segment 2 bases; nucleotides outside the gene matches: 10. The CDR3, as DNA: TGTGCCAGCAGGGGGGAGGGGACCGTCGCCTACGAGCAGTACTTC. Encoded protein: CASRGEGTVAYEQYF.

The V gene is TRBV29-1, the J gene TRBJ2-1; weak D call: TRBD2 (6 bases). The CDR3 runs 15 residues. Trimming took off 4 bases at V and 3 bases at J, with 16 bases between the two ends. The V gene's germline CDR1 is SQVTM and CDR2 ANQGSEA. CDR3 coding DNA: TGCAGCGTTGTGCTGGCGGGGCAAAACTACAATGAGCAGTTCTTC. Its protein product is CSVVLAGQNYNEQFF.

The genes are TRBV7-8 and TRBJ2-3; weak D call: TRBD2 (7 bases). The ends were cut back, 1 base at V and 5 bases at J, with 16 bases in the middle. The CDR3 is 16 amino acids. The germline gives CDR1 SGHVS, CDR2 FQNEAQ. The CDR3 DNA follows: TGTGCCAGCAGCTTAGTTCCCGGGGGGCCTAGAGATACGCAGTATTTT. Translated, it gives CASSLVPGGPRDTQYF.

The genes are TRBV27 and TRBJ2-7; possibly TRBD2 for D (6 bases). Germline V gene sequence: CDR1 MNHEY, CDR2 SMNVEV (reference sequence). Trimming removed 0 bases from V and 0 bases from J, with 12 bases in between. This CDR3 region has 16 residues. In DNA, the CDR3 is TGTGCCAGCAGTTTATCTGCCGACGGGAGCTCCTACGAGCAGTACTTC. Residues: CASSLSADGSSYEQYF.

DNA of the CDR3: TGTGCCATCAGTGTCGGAACTAATGAAAAACTGTTTTTT. Protein product: CAISVGTNEKLFF. The chain couples TRBV10-3 to TRBJ1-4; no definite D call. In germline, CDR1 is ENHRY, CDR2 SYGVKD. CDR3 length: 13 residues. V lost 4 bases and J 1 base, leaving 4 bases between the germline ends.

The chain couples TRBV12-2 to TRBJ1-6; the table's D call, TRBD1, was not checked against the DNA. TRBV12-2 is described as a pseudogene. The CDR3 totals 17 residues. Here the CDR3 DNA reads TGTGCAAGTCGCTTAGAGGGGGCCCAGGACCATAATTCACCCCTCCACTTT. It translates to CASRLEGAQDHNSPLHF.

The V and J genes are TRBV7-3 and TRBJ2-7, with 8 nucleotides matching TRBD1. Germline assignment: CDR1 SGHTA and CDR2 FQGTGA. The CDR3 is 14 residues long. V was clipped by 5 bases and J by 7 bases; unmatched bases: 10. The CDR3 nucleotides are TGTGCCAGCAGCCCGGACAGGGCATCGGGAGAGCAGTACTTC. Translated: CASSPDRASGEQYF. Complete variable domain (other parts from reference TRBV7-3 and TRBJ2-7): GAGVSQTPSNKVTEKGKYVELRCDPISGHTALYWYRQSLGQGPEFLIYFQGTGAADDSGLPNDRFFAVRPEGSVSTLKIQRTERGDSAVYLCASSPDRASGEQYFGPGTRLTVT.

This rearrangement joins TRBV14 to TRBJ2-7, with D tentatively TRBD1 (5 bases). V shed 0 bases and J shed 2 bases, with 11 bases lying between them. This CDR3 is 15 amino acids long. The germline V gene encodes CDR1 SGHDN and CDR2 FVKESK. The CDR3 DNA reads TGTGCCAGCAGCCAAGATCTTGGCAGGGCCTACGAGCAGTACTTC. This gives the protein CASSQDLGRAYEQYF.

In this sample, this clone turned up once. The chain links TRBV9 to TRBJ2-7; 10 positions agree with TRBD1. CDR3 length equals 15 residues. With 0 bases clipped from V and 6 bases from J, the junction kept 6 bases outside the gene matches. Germline assignment: CDR1 SGDLS and CDR2 YYNGEE. Here the CDR3 DNA reads TGTGCCAGCAGCGTAGGGACAGGGGGTCCGCTCGAGCAGTACTTC. Its protein product is CASSVGTGGPLEQYF.

The J gene is TRBJ2-2, the V gene TRBV6-6, with 7 bases that match TRBD1. The CDR3 runs 16 residues. The germline V gene encodes CDR1 MNHNY and CDR2 SVGAGI (reference sequence). The ends lost 4 bases at V and 1 base at J; junction bases unmatched: 6. CDR3 nucleotide sequence: TGTGCCAGCAGTTCCACCCGGGACAGGAACACCGGGGAGCTGTTTTTT. It codes for CASSSTRDRNTGELFF.

A few counts support this clone. V usage is TRBV7-8 and J usage is TRBJ2-5; D might be TRBD1 (6 bases). Trimming cost V 1 base and J 4 bases, with 7 bases left between them. The germline V gene has CDR1 SGHVS and CDR2 FQNEAQ. This CDR3 has 13 residues. DNA for the CDR3: TGTGCCAGCAGCTTAGACAGGGCAGAGACCCAGTACTTC. Translation gives CASSLDRAETQYF.